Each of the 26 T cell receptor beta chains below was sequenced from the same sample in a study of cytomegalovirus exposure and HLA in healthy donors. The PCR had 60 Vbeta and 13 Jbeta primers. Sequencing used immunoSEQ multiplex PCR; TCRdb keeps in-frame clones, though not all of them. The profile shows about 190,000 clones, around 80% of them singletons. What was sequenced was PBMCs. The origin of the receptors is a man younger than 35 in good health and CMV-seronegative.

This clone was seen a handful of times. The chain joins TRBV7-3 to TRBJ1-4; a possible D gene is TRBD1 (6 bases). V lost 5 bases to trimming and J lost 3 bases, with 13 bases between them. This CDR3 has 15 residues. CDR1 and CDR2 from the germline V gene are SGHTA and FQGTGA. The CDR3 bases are TGTGCCAGCAGCAAAACAGGGAGACCTAATGAAAAACTGTTTTTT. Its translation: CASSKTGRPNEKLFF.

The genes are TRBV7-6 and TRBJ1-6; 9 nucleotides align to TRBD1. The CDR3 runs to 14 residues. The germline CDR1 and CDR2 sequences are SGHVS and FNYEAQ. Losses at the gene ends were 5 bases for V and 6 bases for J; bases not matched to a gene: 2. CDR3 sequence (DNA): TGTGCCAGCAGCAGGACAGGGGTTAATTCACCCCTCCACTTT. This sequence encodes CASSRTGVNSPLHF.

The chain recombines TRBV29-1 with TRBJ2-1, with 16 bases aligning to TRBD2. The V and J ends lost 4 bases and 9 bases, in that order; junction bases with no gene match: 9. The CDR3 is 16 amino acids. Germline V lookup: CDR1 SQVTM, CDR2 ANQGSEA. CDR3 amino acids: CSVAQDGTSGRAEQFF. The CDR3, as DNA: TGCAGCGTTGCCCAGGACGGGACTAGCGGGAGGGCTGAGCAGTTCTTC.

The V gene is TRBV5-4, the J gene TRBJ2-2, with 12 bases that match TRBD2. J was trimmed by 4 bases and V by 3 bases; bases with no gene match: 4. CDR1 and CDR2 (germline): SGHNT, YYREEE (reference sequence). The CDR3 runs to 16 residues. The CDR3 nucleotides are TGTGCCAGCAGCTCGACTAGCGGGGGAACCACCGGGGAGCTGTTTTTT. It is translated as CASSSTSGGTTGELFF.

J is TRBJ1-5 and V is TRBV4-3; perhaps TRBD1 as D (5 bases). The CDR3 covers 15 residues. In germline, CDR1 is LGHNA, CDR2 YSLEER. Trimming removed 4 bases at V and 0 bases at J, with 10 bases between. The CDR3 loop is CASSREQDSNQPQHF. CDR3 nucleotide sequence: TGCGCCAGCAGCCGGGAACAGGATAGCAATCAGCCCCAGCATTTT.

CDR3 DNA: TGTGCCAGCAGCCCCGGGACAGCCTCCCCGGCCATTGAATATGGCTACACCTTC. Encoded protein: CASSPGTASPAIEYGYTF. The gene calls are TRBV28 and TRBJ1-2; 7 bases align to TRBD1. The CDR3 length is 18 residues. The germline V gene has CDR1 MDHEN and CDR2 SYDVKM. V lost 6 bases, J lost 5 bases, and 21 bases stayed unmatched.

The CDR3 DNA is TGTGCCAGCAGCTTGGATGCGGCATTACAAGAGACCCAGTACTTC. Translation: CASSLDAALQETQYF. V usage is TRBV5-4 and J usage is TRBJ2-5; D unclear. The CDR3 sequence is 15 residues long. Germline loops: CDR1 SGHNT, CDR2 YYREEE (reference sequence). Trimming stripped 0 bases from V and 2 bases from J, with 11 bases between.

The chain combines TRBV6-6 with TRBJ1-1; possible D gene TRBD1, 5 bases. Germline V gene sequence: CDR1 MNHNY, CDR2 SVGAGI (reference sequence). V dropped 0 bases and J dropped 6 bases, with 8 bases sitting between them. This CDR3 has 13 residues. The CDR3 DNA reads TGTGCCAGCAGTTACTCGTCAGGGTCTGAAGCTTTCTTT. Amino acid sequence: CASSYSSGSEAFF.

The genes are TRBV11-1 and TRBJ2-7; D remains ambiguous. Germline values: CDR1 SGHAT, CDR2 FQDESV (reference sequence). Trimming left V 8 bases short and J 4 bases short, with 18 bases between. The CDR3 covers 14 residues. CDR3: CASASSAGGYEQYF. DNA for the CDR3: TGTGCCAGCGCGTCCTCCGCCGGCGGTTACGAGCAGTACTTC.

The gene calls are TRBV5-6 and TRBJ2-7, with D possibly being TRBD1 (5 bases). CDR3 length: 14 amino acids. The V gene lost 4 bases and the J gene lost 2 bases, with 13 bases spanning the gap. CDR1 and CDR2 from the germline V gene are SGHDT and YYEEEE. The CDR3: CASSLIGQAYEQYF. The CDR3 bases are TGTGCCAGCAGCCTCATTGGACAAGCCTACGAGCAGTACTTC.

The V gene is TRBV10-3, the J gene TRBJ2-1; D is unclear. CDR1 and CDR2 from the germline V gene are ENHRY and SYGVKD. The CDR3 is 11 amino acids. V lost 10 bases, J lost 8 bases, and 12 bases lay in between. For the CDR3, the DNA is TGTGCCACCCGAGAAATGTATGAGCAGTTCTTC. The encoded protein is CATREMYEQFF.

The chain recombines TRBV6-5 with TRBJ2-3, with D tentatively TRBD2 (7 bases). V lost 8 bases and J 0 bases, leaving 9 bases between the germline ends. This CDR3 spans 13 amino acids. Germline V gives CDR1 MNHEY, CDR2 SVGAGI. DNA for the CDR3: TGTGCCAGCGGGGGGGCTAGCACAGATACGCAGTATTTT. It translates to CASGGASTDTQYF.

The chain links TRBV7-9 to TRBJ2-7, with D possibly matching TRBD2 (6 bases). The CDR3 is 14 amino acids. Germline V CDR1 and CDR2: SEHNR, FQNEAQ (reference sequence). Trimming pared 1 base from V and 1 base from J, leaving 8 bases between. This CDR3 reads CASSLGGESYEQYF. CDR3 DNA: TGTGCCAGCAGCTTAGGGGGGGAGTCCTACGAGCAGTACTTC.

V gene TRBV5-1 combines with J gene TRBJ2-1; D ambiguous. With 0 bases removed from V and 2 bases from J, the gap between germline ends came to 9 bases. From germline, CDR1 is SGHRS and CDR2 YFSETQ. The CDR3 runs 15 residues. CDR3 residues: CASSLATAPYNEQFF. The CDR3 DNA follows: TGCGCCAGCAGCTTGGCCACTGCCCCCTACAATGAGCAGTTCTTC.

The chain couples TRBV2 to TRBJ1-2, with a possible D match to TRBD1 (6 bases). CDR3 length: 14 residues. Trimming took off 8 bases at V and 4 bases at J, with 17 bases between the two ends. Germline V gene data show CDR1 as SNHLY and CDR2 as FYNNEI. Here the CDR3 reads CASVMLDSSYGYTF. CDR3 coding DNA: TGTGCCAGCGTAATGTTGGACAGCTCCTATGGCTACACCTTC.

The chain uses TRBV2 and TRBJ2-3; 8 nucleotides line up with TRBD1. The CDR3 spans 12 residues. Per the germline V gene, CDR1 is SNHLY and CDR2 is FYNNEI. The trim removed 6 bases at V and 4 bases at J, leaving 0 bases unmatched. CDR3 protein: CASRQGADTQYF. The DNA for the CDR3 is TGTGCCAGCAGACAGGGGGCAGATACGCAGTATTTT.

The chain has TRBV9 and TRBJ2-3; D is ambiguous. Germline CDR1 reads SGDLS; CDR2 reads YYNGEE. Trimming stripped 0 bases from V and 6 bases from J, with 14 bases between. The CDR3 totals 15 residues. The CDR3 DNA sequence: TGTGCCAGCAGCGTAGTTGGTGGTTCACAGGATACGCAGTATTTT. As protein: CASSVVGGSQDTQYF.

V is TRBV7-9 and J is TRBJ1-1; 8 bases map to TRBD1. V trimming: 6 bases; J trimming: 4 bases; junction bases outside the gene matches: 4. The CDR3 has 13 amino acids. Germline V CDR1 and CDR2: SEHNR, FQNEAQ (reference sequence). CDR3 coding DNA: TGTGCCAGCAGTCGCGGACAGGGCACTGAAGCTTTCTTT. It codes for CASSRGQGTEAFF.

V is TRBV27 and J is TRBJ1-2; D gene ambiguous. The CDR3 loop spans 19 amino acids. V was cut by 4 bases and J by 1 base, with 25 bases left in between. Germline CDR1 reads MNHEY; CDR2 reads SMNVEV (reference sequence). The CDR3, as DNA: TGTGCCAGCAGTTCTGCCTTATTTCTAGCGGACGGCATTAACTATGGCTACACCTTC. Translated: CASSSALFLADGINYGYTF.

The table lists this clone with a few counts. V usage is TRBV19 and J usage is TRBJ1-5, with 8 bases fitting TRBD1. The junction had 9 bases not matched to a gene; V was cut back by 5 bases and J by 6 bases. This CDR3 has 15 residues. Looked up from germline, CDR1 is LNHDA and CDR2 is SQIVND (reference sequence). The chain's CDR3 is CASSESQGAFQPQHF. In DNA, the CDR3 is TGTGCCAGTAGTGAAAGTCAGGGGGCGTTTCAGCCCCAGCATTTT. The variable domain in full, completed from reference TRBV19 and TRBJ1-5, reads DGGITQSPKYLFRKEGQNVTLSCEQNLNHDAMYWYRQDPGQGLRLIYYSQIVNDFQKGDIAEGYSVSREKKESFPLTVTSAQKNPTAFYLCASSESQGAFQPQHFGDGTRLSIL.

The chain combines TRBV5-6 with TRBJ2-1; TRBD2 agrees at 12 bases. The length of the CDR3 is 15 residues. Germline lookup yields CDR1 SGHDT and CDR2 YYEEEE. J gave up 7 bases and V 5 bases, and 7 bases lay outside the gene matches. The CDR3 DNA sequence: TGTGCCAGCAGTCTGACTAGCGGGAGTTATAATGAGCAGTTCTTC. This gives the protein CASSLTSGSYNEQFF. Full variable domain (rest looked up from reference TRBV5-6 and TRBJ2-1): DAGVTQSPTHLIKTRGQQVTLRCSPKSGHDTVSWYQQALGQGPQFIFQYYEEEERQRGNFPDRFSGHQFPNYSSELNVNALLLGDSALYLCASSLTSGSYNEQFFGPGTRLTVL.

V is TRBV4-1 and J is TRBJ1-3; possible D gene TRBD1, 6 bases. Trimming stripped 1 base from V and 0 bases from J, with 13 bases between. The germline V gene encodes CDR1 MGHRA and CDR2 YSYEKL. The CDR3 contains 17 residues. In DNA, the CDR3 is TGCGCCAGCAGCCAAGGAGGGGGACGCAGCTCTGGAAACACCATATATTTT. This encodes CASSQGGGRSSGNTIYF.

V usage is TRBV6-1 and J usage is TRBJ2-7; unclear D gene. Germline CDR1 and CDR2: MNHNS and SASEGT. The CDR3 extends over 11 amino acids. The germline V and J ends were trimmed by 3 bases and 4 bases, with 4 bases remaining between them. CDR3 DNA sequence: TGTGCCAGCAGTGATGTATACGAGCAGTACTTC. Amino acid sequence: CASSDVYEQYF.

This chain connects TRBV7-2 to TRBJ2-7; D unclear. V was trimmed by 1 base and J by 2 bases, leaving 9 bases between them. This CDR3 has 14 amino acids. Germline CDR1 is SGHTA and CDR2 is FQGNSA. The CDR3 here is CASSLVVPAYEQYF. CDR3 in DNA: TGTGCCAGCAGCTTAGTTGTACCGGCCTACGAGCAGTACTTC.

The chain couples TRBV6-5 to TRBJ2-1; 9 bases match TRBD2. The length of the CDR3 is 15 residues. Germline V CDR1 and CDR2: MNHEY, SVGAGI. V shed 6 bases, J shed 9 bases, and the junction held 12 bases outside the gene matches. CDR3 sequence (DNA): TGTGCCAGCAGGGGGACTAGCTTTACGTCGGGTGAGCAGTTCTTC. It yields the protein CASRGTSFTSGEQFF.

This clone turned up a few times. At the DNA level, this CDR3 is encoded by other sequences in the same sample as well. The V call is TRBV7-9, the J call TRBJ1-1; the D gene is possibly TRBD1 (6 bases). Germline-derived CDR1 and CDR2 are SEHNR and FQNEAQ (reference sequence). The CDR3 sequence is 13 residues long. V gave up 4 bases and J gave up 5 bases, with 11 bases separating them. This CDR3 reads CASSSRGGTEAFF. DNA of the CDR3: TGTGCCAGCAGCTCCAGGGGTGGAACTGAAGCTTTCTTT. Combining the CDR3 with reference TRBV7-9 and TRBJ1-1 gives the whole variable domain DTGVSQNPRHKITKRGQNVTFRCDPISEHNRLYWYRQTLGQGPEFLTYFQNEAQLEKSRLLSDRFSAERPKGSFSTLEIQRTEQGDSAMYLCASSSRGGTEAFFGQGTRLTVV.